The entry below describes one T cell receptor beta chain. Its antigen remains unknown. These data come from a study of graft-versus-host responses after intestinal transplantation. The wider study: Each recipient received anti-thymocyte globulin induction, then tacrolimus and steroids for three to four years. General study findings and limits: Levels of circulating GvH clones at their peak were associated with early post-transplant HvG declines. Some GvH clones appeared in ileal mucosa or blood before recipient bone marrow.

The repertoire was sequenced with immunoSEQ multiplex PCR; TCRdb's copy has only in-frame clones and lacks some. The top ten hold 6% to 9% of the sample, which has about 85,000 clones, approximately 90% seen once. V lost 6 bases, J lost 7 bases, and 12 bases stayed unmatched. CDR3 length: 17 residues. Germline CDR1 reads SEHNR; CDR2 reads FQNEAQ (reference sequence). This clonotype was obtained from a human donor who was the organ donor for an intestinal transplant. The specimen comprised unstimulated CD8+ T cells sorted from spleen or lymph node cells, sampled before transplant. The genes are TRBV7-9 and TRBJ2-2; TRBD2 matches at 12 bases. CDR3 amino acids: CASSPGRLAGAGGELFF. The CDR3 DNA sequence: TGTGCCAGCAGTCCCGGGAGACTAGCGGGAGCTGGCGGGGAGCTGTTTTTT.